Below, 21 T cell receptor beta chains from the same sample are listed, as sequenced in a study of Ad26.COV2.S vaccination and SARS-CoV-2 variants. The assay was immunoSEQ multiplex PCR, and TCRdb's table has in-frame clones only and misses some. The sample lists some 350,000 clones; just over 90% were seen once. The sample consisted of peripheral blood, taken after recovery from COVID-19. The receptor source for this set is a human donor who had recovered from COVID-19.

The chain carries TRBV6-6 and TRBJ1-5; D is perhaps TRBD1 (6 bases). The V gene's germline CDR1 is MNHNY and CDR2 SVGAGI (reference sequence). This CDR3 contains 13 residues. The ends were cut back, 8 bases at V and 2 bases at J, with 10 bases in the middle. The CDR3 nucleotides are TGTGCCAGCGGTAACAGGGGCAATCAGCCCCAGCATTTT. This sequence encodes CASGNRGNQPQHF.

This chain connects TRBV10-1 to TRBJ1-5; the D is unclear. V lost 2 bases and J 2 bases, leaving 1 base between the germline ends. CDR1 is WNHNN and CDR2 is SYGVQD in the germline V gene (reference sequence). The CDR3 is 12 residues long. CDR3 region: CASSEGNQPQHF. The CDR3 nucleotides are TGCGCCAGCAGTGAGGGCAATCAGCCCCAGCATTTT.

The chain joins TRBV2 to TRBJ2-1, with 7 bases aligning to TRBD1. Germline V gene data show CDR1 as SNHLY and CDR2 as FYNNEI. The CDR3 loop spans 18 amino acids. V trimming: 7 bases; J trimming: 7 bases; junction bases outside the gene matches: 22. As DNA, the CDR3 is TGTGCCAGCATCAAAAACTCAGGTGGGGCAGGGGGACGGAATGAGCAGTTCTTC. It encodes CASIKNSGGAGGRNEQFF.

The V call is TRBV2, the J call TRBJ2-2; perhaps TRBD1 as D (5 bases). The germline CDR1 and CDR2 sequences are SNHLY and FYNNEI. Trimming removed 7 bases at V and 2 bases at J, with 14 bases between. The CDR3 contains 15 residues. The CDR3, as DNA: TGTGCCAGCATGAGCCGACGGACAAACACCGGGGAGCTGTTTTTT. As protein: CASMSRRTNTGELFF.

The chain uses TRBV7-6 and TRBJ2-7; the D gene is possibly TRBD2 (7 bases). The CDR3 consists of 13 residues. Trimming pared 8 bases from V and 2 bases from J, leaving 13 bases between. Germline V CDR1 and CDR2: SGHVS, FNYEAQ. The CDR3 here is CASSAGAPYEQYF. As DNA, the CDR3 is TGTGCCAGCTCGGCGGGGGCACCCTACGAGCAGTACTTC.

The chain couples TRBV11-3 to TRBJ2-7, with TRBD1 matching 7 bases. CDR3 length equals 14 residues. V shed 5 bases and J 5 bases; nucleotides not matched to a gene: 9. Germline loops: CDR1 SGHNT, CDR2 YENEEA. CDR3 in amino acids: CASSMRQGFNEQYF. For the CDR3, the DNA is TGTGCCAGCAGCATGCGACAGGGTTTCAACGAGCAGTACTTC.

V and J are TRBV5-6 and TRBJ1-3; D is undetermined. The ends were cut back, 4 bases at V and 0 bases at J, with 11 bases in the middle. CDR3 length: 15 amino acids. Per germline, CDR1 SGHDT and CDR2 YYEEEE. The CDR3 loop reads CASSADRSSGNTIYF. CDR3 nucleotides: TGTGCCAGCAGCGCGGACCGGAGCTCTGGAAACACCATATATTTT.

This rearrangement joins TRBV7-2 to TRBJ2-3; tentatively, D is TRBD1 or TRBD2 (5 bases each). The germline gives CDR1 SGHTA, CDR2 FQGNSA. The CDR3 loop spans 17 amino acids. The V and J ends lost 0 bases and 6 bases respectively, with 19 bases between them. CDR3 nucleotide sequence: TGTGCCAGCAGCTTAGCGATCAGAGGGGATCATGTGGATACGCAGTATTTT. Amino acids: CASSLAIRGDHVDTQYF.

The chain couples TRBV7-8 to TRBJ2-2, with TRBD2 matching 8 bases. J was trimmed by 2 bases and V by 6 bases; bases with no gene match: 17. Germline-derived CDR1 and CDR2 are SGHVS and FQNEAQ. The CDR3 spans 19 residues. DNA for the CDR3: TGTGCCAGCAGTCCCTTAAACGGGGGGGGACTGATCAACACCGGGGAGCTGTTTTTT. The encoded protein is CASSPLNGGGLINTGELFF.

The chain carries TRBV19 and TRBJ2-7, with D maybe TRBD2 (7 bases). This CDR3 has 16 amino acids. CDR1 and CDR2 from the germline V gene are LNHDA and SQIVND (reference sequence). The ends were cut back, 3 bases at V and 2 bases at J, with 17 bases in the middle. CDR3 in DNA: TGTGCCAGTAGTATGCGCTTGGCGGGGGCCGCCTACGAGCAGTACTTC. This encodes CASSMRLAGAAYEQYF.

The CDR3 is CASSRTRNDPSYEQYF. The CDR3 nucleotides are TGTGCCAGCAGTAGGACGCGGAATGATCCCTCCTACGAGCAGTACTTC. The chain joins TRBV2 to TRBJ2-7; no reliable D call. The length of the CDR3 is 16 residues. Germline values: CDR1 SNHLY, CDR2 FYNNEI. Trimming shortened V by 5 bases and J by 0 bases, and 17 bases separated the two germline ends.

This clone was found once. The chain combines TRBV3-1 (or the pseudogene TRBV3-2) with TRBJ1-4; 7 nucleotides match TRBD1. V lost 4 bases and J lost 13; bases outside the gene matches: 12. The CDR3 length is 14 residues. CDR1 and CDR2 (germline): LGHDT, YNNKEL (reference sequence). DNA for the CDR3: TGTGCCAGCAGCCCCGGGACAGACCCTTTAAGACTGTTTTTT. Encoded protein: CASSPGTDPLRLFF.

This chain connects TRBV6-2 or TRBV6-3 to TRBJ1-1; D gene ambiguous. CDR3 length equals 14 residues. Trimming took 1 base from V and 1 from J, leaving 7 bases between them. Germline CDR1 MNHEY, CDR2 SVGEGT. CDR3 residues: CASSYYGPNTEAFF. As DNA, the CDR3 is TGTGCCAGCAGTTACTACGGACCGAACACTGAAGCTTTCTTT.

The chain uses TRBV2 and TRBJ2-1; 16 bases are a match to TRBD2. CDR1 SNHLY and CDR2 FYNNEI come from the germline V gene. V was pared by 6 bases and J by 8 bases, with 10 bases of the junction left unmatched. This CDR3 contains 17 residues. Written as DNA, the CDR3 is TGTGCCAGCAGCTCTTCCGGGACTAGCGGGGGGGCCTATGAGCAGTTCTTC. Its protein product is CASSSSGTSGGAYEQFF.

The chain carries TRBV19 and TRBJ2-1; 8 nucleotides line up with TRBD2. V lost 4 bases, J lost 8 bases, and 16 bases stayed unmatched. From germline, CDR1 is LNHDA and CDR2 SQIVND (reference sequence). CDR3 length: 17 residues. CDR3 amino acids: CASSTFVSGGGLDEQFF. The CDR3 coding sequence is TGTGCCAGTAGTACCTTTGTTTCGGGGGGGGGCCTCGATGAGCAGTTCTTC. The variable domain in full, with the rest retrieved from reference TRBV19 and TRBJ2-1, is DGGITQSPKYLFRKEGQNVTLSCEQNLNHDAMYWYRQDPGQGLRLIYYSQIVNDFQKGDIAEGYSVSREKKESFPLTVTSAQKNPTAFYLCASSTFVSGGGLDEQFFGPGTRLTVL.

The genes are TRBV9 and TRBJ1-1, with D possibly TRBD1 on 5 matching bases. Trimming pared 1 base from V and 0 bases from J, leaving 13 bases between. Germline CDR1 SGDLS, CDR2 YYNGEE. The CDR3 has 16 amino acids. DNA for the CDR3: TGTGCCAGCAGCGTACGAGGGGACCCTATGAACACTGAAGCTTTCTTT. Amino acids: CASSVRGDPMNTEAFF.

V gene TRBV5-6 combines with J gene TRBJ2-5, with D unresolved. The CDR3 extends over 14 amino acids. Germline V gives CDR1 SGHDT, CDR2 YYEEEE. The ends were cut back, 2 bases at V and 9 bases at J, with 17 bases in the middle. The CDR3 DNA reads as TGTGCCAGCAGCTTAGTCCCTAGTGGTGAGGCCCAGTACTTC. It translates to CASSLVPSGEAQYF.

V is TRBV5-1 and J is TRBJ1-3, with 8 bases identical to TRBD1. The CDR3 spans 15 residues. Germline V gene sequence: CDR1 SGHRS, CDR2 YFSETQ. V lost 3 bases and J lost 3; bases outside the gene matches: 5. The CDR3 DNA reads TGCGCCAGCAGCTCCGGACAGGGAAGTGGAAACACCATATATTTT. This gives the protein CASSSGQGSGNTIYF.

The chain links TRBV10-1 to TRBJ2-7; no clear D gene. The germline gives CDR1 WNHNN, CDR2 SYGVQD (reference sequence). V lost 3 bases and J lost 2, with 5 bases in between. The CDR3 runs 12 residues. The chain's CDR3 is CASSDGAYEQYF. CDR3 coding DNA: TGCGCCAGCAGTGATGGTGCCTACGAGCAGTACTTC.

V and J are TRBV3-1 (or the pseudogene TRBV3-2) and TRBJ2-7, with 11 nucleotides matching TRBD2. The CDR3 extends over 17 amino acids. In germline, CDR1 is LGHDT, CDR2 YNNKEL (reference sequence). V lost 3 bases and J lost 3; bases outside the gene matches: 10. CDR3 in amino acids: CASSQDRGTSGFYEQYF. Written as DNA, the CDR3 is TGTGCCAGCAGCCAGGATCGGGGGACTAGCGGATTCTACGAGCAGTACTTC.

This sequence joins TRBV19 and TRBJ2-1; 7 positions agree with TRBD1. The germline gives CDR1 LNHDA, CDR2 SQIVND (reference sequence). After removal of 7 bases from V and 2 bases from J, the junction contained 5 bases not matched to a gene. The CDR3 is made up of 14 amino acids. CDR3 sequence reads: CASTEGAPYNEQFF. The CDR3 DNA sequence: TGTGCCAGTACTGAGGGGGCGCCCTACAATGAGCAGTTCTTC.